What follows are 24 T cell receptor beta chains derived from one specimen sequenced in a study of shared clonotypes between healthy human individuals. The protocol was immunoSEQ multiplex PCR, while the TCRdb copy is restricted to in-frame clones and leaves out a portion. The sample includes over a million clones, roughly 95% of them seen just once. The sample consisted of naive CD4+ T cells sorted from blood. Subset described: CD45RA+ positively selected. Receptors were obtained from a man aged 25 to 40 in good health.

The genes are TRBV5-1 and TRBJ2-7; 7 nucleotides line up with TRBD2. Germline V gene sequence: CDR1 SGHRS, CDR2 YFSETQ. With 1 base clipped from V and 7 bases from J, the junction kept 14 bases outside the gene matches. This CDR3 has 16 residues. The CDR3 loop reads CASSLTTVGGPWEQYF. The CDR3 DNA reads TGCGCCAGCAGCTTGACTACAGTGGGAGGGCCTTGGGAGCAGTACTTC. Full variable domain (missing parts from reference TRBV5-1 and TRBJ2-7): KAGVTQTPRYLIKTRGQQVTLSCSPISGHRSVSWYQQTPGQGLQFLFEYFSETQRNKGNFPGRFSGRQFSNSRSEMNVSTLELGDSALYLCASSLTTVGGPWEQYFGPGTRLTVT.

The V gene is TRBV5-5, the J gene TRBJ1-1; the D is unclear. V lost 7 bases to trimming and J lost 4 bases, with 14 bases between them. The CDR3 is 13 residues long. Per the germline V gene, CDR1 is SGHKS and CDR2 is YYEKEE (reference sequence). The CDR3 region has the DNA TGTGCCAGCGGGAGACTGGAGGGCACTGAAGCTTTCTTT. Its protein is CASGRLEGTEAFF. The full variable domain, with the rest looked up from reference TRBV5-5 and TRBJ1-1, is DAGVTQSPTHLIKTRGQQVTLRCSPISGHKSVSWYQQVLGQGPQFIFQYYEKEERGRGNFPDRFSARQFPNYSSELNVNALLLGDSALYLCASGRLEGTEAFFGQGTRLTVV.

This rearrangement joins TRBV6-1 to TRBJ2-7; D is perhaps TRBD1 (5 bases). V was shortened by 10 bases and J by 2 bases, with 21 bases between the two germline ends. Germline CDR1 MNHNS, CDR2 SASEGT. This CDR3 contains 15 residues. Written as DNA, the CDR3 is TGTGCCACAAGAACGACCAGACAGATACCCTACGAGCAGTACTTC. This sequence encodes CATRTTRQIPYEQYF.

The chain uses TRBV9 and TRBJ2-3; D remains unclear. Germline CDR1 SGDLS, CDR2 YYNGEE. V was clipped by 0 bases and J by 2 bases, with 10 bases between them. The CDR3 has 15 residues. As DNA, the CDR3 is TGTGCCAGCAGCGTAGGAAGTGCCTTCACAGATACGCAGTATTTT. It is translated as CASSVGSAFTDTQYF.

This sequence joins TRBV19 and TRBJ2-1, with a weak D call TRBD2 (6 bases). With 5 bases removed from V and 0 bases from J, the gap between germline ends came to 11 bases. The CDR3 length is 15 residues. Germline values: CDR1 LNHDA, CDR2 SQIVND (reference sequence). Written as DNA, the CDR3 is TGTGCCAGTAGTCCGGGACTTAACTCCTACAATGAGCAGTTCTTC. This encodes CASSPGLNSYNEQFF.

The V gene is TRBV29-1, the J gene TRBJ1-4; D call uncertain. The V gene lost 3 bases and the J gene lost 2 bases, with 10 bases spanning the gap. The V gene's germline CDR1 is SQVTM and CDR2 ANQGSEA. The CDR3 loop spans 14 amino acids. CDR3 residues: CSVDRSGTNEKLFF. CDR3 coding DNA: TGCAGCGTTGACAGGTCTGGGACTAATGAAAAACTGTTTTTT.

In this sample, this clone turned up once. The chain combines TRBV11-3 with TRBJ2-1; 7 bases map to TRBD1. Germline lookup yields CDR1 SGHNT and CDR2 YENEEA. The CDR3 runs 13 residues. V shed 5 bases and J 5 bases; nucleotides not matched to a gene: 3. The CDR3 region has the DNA TGTGCCAGCAGCCGGGACAGAAACAATGAGCAGTTCTTC. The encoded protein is CASSRDRNNEQFF.

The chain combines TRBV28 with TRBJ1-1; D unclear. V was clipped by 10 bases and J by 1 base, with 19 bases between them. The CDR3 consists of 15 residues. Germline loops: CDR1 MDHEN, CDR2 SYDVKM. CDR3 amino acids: CATSSTAPRNTEAFF. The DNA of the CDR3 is TGTGCCACAAGTTCGACGGCTCCCAGGAACACTGAAGCTTTCTTT.

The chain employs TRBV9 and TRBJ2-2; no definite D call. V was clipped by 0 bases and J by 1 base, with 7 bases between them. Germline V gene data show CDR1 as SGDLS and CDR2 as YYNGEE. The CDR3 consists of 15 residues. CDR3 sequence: CASSVGAENTGELFF. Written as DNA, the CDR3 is TGTGCCAGCAGCGTAGGGGCAGAGAACACCGGGGAGCTGTTTTTT.

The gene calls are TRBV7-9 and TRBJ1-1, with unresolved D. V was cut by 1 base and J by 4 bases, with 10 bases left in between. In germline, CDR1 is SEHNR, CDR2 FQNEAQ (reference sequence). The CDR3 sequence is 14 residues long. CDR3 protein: CASSLGLGPTEAFF. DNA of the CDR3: TGTGCCAGCAGCTTAGGACTCGGCCCCACTGAAGCTTTCTTT. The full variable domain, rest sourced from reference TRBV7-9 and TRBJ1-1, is DTGVSQNPRHKITKRGQNVTFRCDPISEHNRLYWYRQTLGQGPEFLTYFQNEAQLEKSRLLSDRFSAERPKGSFSTLEIQRTEQGDSAMYLCASSLGLGPTEAFFGQGTRLTVV.

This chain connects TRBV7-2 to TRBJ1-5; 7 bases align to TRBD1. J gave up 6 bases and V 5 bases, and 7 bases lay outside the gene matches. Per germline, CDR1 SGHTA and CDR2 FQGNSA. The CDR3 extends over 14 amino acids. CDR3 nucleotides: TGTGCCAGCAGCCGAGGGACAGTTAGTCAGCCCCAGCATTTT. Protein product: CASSRGTVSQPQHF.

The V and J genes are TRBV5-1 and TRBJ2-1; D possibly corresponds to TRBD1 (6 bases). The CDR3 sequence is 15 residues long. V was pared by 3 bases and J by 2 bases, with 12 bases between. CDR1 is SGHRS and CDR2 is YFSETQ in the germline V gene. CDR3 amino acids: CASSSTGFPYNEQFF. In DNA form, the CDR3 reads TGCGCCAGCAGCTCTACAGGGTTCCCCTACAATGAGCAGTTCTTC.

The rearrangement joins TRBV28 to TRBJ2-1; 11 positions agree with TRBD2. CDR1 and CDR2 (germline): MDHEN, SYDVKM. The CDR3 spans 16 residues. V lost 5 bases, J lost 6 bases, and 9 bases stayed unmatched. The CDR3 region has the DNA TGTGCCAGCAGTCCCCCACTAGCGGGAGTAACCAATGAGCAGTTCTTC. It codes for CASSPPLAGVTNEQFF.

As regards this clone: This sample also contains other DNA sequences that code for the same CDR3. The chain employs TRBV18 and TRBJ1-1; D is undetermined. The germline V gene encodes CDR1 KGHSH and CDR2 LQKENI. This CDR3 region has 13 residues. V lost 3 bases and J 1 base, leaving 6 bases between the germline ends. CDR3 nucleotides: TGTGCCAGCTCACCTCTAGAGAACACTGAAGCTTTCTTT. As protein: CASSPLENTEAFF.

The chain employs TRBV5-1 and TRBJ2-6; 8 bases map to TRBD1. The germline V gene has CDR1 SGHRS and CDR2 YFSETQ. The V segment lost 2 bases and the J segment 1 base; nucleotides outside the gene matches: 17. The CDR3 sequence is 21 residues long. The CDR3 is CASSLPTLRTGKKSGANVLTF. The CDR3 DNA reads TGCGCCAGCAGCTTACCCACTCTCCGGACAGGGAAAAAGTCTGGGGCCAACGTCCTGACTTTC.

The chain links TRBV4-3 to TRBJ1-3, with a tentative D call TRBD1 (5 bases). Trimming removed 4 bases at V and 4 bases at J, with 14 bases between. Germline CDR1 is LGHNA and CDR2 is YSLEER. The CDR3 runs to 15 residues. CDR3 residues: CASSRAGGEGNTIYF. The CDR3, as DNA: TGCGCCAGCAGCCGAGCGGGGGGGGAAGGAAACACCATATATTTT.

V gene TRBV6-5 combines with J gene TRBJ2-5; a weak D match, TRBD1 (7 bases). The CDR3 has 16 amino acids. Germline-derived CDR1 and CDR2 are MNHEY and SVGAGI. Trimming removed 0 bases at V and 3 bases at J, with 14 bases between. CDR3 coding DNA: TGTGCCAGCAGTTACTCCCTGGCGGGACAGAAAGAGACCCAGTACTTC. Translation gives CASSYSLAGQKETQYF.

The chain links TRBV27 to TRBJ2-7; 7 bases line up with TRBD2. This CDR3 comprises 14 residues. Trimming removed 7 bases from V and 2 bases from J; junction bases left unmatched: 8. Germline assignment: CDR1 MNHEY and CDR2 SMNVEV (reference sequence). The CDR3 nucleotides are TGTGCCAGCACCCCGGGGGGTTTCCCCTACGAGCAGTACTTC. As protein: CASTPGGFPYEQYF.

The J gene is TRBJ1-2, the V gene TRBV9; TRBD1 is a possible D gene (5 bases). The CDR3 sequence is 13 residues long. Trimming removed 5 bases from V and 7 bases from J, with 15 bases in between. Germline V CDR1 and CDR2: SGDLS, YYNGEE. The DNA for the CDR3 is TGTGCCAGCAGGGGGGTGGGCATAGTTGGCTACACCTTC. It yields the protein CASRGVGIVGYTF. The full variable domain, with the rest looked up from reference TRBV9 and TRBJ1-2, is DSGVTQTPKHLITATGQRVTLRCSPRSGDLSVYWYQQSLDQGLQFLIQYYNGEERAKGNILERFSAQQFPDLHSELNLSSLELGDSALYFCASRGVGIVGYTFGSGTRLTVV.

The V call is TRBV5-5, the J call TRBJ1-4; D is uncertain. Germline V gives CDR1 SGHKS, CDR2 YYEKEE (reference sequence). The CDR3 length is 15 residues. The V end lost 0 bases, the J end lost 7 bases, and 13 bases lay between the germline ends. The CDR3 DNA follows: TGTGCCAGCAGCTTGGCACCAACAATAAGTGAAAAACTGTTTTTT. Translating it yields CASSLAPTISEKLFF.

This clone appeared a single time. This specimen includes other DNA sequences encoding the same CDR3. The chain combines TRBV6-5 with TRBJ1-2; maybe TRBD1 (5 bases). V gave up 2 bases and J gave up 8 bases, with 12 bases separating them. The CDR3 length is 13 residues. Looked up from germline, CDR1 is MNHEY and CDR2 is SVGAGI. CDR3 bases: TGTGCCAGCAGTTACCTTGGCAGGGACGGCTACACCTTC. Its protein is CASSYLGRDGYTF.

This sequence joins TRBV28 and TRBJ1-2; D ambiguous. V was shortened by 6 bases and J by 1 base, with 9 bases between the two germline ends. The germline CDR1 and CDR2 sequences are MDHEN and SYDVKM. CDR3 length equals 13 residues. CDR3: CASSNGINYGYTF. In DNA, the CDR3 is TGTGCCAGCAGCAACGGGATTAACTATGGCTACACCTTC.

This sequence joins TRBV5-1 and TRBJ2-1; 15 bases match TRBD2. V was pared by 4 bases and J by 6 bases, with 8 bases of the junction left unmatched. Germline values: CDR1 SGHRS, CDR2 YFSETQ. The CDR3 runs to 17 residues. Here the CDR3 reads CASSRGGLAGGGNEQFF. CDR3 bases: TGCGCCAGCAGCCGCGGCGGACTAGCGGGAGGGGGCAATGAGCAGTTCTTC. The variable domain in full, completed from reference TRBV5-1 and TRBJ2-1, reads KAGVTQTPRYLIKTRGQQVTLSCSPISGHRSVSWYQQTPGQGLQFLFEYFSETQRNKGNFPGRFSGRQFSNSRSEMNVSTLELGDSALYLCASSRGGLAGGGNEQFFGPGTRLTVL.

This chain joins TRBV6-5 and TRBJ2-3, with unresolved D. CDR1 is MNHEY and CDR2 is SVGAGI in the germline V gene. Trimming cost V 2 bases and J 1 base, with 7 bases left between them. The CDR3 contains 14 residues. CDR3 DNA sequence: TGTGCCAGCAGTTACAACACCCGCACAGATACGCAGTATTTT. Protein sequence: CASSYNTRTDTQYF.